The 5 T cell receptor beta chains presented below share a single source sample, sequenced in a study of cytomegalovirus exposure and HLA in healthy donors. The PCR had 60 Vbeta and 13 Jbeta primers. The table came from immunoSEQ multiplex PCR; TCRdb's copy has only in-frame clones and leaves some out. This sample carries tens of thousands of clones, 70% to 85% of them seen once, and the ten largest clones take 2.1%. Source material: PBMCs. The receptors were sampled from a man aged 18 to 30 in good health and CMV-seronegative.

The J gene is TRBJ1-1, the V gene TRBV2; no definite D call. Trimming removed 3 bases at V and 0 bases at J, with 11 bases between. The CDR3 is 15 residues long. Germline V gives CDR1 SNHLY, CDR2 FYNNEI. The CDR3 reads CASSDYDNLNTEAFF. The CDR3 coding sequence is TGTGCCAGCAGTGATTACGACAACTTGAACACTGAAGCTTTCTTT. Complete variable domain (other parts from reference TRBV2 and TRBJ1-1): EPEVTQTPSHQVTQMGQEVILRCVPISNHLYFYWYRQILGQKVEFLVSFYNNEISEKSEIFDDQFSVERPDGSNFTLKIRSTKLEDSAMYFCASSDYDNLNTEAFFGQGTRLTVV.

CDR3: CASSQSTDTQYF. The CDR3 coding sequence is TGTGCCAGCAGCCAGAGCACAGATACGCAGTATTTT. The gene calls are TRBV27 and TRBJ2-3; unclear D gene. V was pared by 6 bases and J by 0 bases, with 4 bases between. Germline CDR1 and CDR2: MNHEY and SMNVEV (reference sequence). The CDR3 has 12 residues.

This clone was found a few times. The V call is TRBV7-9, the J call TRBJ1-2; 8 nucleotides agree with TRBD1. Germline loops: CDR1 SEHNR, CDR2 FQNEAQ (reference sequence). The junction had 7 bases not matched to a gene; V was cut back by 8 bases and J by 2 bases. There are 14 residues in the CDR3. CDR3 in amino acids: CASGGQGHNYGYTF. The CDR3 DNA reads as TGTGCCAGCGGTGGACAGGGTCACAACTATGGCTACACCTTC. Supplemented by reference TRBV7-9 and TRBJ1-2, the full variable domain reads DTGVSQNPRHKITKRGQNVTFRCDPISEHNRLYWYRQTLGQGPEFLTYFQNEAQLEKSRLLSDRFSAERPKGSFSTLEIQRTEQGDSAMYLCASGGQGHNYGYTFGSGTRLTVV.

This sequence joins TRBV29-1 and TRBJ1-2; D not resolved. This CDR3 has 13 amino acids. CDR1 SQVTM and CDR2 ANQGSEA come from the germline V gene. Trimming pared 3 bases from V and 4 bases from J, leaving 12 bases between. The CDR3 DNA sequence: TGCAGCGTTGATTTCCAGAGACTCTATGGCTACACCTTC. It yields the protein CSVDFQRLYGYTF.

The chain carries TRBV5-4 and TRBJ2-3, with TRBD2 identical over 8 bases. The CDR3 length is 14 residues. The V gene's germline CDR1 is SGHNT and CDR2 YYREEE (reference sequence). V lost 4 bases and J lost 8; bases outside the gene matches: 9. The CDR3 sequence: CASSRAGGSATQYF. The CDR3 coding sequence is TGTGCCAGCAGCCGTGCGGGGGGCTCTGCTACGCAGTATTTT.